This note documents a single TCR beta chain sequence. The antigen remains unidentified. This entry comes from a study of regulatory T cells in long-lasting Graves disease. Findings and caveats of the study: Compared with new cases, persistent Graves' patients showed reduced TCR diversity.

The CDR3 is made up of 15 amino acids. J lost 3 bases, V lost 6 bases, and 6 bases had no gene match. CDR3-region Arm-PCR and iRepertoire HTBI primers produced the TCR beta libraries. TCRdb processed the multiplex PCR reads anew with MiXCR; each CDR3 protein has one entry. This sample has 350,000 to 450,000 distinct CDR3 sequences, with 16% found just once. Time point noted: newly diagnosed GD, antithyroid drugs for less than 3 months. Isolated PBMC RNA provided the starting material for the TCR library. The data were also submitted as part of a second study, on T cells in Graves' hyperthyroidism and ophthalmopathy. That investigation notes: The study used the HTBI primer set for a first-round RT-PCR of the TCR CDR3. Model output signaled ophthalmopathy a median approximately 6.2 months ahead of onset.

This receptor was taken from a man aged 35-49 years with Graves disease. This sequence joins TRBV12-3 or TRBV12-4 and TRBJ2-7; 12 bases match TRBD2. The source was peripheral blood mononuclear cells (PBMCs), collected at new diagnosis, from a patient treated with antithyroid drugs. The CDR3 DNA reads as TGTGCCAGCAGCCGTACTAGCGGGGGGCTCTACGAGCAGTACTTC. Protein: CASSRTSGGLYEQYF.